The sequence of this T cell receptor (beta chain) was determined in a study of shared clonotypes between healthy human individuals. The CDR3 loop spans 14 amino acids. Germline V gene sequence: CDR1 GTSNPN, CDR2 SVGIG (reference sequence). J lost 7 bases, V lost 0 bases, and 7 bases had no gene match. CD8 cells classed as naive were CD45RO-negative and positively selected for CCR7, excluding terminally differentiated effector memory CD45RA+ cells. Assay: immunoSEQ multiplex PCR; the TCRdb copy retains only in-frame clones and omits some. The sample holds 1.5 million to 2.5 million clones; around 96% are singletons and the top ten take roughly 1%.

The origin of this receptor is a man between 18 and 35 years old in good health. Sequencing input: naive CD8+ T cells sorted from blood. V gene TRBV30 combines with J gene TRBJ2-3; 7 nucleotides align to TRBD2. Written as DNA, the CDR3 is TGTGCCTGGAGTGTCGGAGCGGGACGGAATACGCAGTATTTT. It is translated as CAWSVGAGRNTQYF. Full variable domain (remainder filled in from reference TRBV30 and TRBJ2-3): SQTIHQWPATLVQPVGSPLSLECTVEGTSNPNLYWYRQAAGRGLQLLFYSVGIGQISSEVPQNLSASRPQDRQFILSSKKLLLSDSGFYLCAWSVGAGRNTQYFGPGTRLTVL.